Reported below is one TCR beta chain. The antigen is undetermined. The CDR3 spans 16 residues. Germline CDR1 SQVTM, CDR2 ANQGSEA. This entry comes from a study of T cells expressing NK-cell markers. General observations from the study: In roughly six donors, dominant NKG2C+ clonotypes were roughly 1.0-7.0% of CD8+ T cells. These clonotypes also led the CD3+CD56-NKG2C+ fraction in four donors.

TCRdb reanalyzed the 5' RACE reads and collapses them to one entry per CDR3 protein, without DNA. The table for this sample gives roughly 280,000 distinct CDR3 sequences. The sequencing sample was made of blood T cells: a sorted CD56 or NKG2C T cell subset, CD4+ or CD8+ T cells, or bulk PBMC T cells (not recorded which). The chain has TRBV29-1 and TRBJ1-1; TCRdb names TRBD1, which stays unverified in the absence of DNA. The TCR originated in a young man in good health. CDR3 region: CSVASRMGQKNTEAFF. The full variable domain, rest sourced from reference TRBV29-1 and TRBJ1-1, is SAVISQKPSRDICQRGTSLTIQCQVDSQVTMMFWYRQQPGQSLTLIATANQGSEATYESGFVIDKFPISRPNLTFSTLTVSNMSPEDSSIYLCSVASRMGQKNTEAFFGQGTRLTVV.